This T cell receptor beta chain is drawn from a study of blood T cell repertoires in COVID-19. This CDR3 comprises 15 residues. Germline-derived CDR1 and CDR2 are SGDLS and YYNGEE. J lost 2 bases, V lost 2 bases, and 4 bases had no gene match. This clone was seen a single time. TCRdb's copy holds only in-frame clones and misses some; the assay was immunoSEQ multiplex PCR. The top ten clones hold about 16% of a sample with about 43,000 clones, over 80% of them seen once. Specimen: peripheral blood. The receptor comes from a man aged 60 to 75 with active COVID-19. The rearrangement uses TRBV9 and TRBJ2-7; 10 bases line up with TRBD1. DNA for the CDR3: TGTGCCAGCAGCGTCGGACAGGGGGGAGCCTACGAGCAGTACTTC. Its protein product is CASSVGQGGAYEQYF.